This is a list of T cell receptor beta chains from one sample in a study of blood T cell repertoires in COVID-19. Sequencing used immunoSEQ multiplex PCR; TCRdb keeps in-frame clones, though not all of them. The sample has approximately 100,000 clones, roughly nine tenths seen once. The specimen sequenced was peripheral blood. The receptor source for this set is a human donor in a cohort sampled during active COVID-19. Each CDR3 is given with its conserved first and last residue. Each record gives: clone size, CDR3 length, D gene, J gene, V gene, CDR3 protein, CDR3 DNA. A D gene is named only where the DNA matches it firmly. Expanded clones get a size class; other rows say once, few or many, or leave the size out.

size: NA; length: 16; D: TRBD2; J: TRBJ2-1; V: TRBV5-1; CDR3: CASSSGLDFSYNEQFF; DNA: TGCGCCAGCAGCTCTGGACTAGACTTCTCCTACAATGAGCAGTTCTTC
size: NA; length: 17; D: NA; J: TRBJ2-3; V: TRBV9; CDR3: CASSVMRGGQGTDTQYF; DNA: TGTGCCAGCAGCGTTATGAGGGGGGGCCAGGGTACAGATACGCAGTATTTT
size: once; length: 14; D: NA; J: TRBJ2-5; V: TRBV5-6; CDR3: CASSLYGAGRTQYF; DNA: TGTGCCAGCAGCTTATACGGGGCCGGGAGGACCCAGTACTTC
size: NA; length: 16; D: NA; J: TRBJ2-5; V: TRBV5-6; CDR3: CASSNLRGTGGETQYF; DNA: TGTGCCAGCAGCAACCTACGCGGTACCGGGGGAGAGACCCAGTACTTC
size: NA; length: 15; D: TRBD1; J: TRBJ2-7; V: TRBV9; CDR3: CASSVGGQGAYEQYF; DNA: TGTGCCAGCAGCGTAGGGGGACAGGGAGCCTACGAGCAGTACTTC
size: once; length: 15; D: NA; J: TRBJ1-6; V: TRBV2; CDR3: CASRDAGGGGSPLHF; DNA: TGTGCCAGCAGAGACGCGGGGGGCGGGGGGTCACCCCTCCACTTT
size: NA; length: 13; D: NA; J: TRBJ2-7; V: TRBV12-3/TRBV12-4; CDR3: CASSFTSSYEQYF; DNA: TGTGCCAGCAGTTTCACTAGCAGCTACGAGCAGTACTTC
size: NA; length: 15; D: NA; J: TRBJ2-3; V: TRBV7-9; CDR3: CASSFGQTSTDTQYF; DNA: TGTGCCAGCAGCTTTGGACAAACCAGCACAGATACGCAGTATTTT
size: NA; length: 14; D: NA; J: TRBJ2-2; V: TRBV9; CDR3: CASSVVGGTGELFF; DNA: TGTGCCAGCAGCGTAGTGGGGGGCACCGGGGAGCTGTTTTTT
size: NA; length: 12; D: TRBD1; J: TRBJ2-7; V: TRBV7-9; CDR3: CASSLGQYEQYF; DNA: TGTGCCAGCAGCTTGGGACAGTACGAGCAGTACTTC
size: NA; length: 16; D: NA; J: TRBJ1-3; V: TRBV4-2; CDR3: CASSQDGEGSGNTIYF; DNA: TGTGCCAGCAGCCAAGATGGGGAGGGCTCTGGAAACACCATATATTTT
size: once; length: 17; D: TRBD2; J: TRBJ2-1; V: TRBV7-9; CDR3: CASSLFVRLAGANEQFF; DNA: TGTGCCAGCAGCTTATTTGTTAGGCTAGCGGGAGCGAATGAGCAGTTCTTC
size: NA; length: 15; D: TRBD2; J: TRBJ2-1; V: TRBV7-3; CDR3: CASSFVAGGHNEQFF; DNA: TGTGCCAGCAGCTTCGTAGCGGGGGGGCACAATGAGCAGTTCTTC
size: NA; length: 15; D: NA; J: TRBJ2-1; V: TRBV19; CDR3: CASSIVLARGNEQFF; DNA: TGTGCCAGTAGTATCGTTCTAGCGAGAGGCAATGAGCAGTTCTTC
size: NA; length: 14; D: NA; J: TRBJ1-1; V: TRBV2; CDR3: CASSLQRGNTEAFF; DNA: TGTGCCAGCAGTCTTCAGAGGGGGAATACTGAAGCTTTCTTT
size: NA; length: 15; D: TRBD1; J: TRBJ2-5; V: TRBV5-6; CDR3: CASSPAGTGQETQYF; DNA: TGTGCCAGCAGCCCGGCCGGGACAGGTCAAGAGACCCAGTACTTC
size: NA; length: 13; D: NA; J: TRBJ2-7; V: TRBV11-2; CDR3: CASSPAVSYEQYF; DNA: TGTGCCAGCAGCCCGGCGGTTTCCTACGAGCAGTACTTC
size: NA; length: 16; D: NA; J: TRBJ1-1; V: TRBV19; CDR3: CASSILSGVRNTEAFF; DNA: TGTGCCAGTAGTATACTATCGGGGGTTAGAAACACTGAAGCTTTCTTT
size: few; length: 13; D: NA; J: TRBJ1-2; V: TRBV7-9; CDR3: CASSSAGSWGYTF; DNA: TGTGCCAGCAGCTCCGCAGGGTCTTGGGGCTACACCTTC
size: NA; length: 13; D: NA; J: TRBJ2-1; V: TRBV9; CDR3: CASSPPVPNEQFF; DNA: TGTGCCAGCAGCCCCCCCGTCCCCAATGAGCAGTTCTTC
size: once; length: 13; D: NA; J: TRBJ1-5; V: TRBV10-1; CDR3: CASSESAGKPQHF; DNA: TGCGCCAGCAGTGAGTCGGCAGGGAAGCCCCAGCATTTT
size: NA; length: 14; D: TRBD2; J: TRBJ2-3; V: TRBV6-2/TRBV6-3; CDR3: CASRRGRATDTQYF; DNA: TGTGCCAGCCGCCGCGGGAGGGCGACAGATACGCAGTATTTT